Shown below are 19 T cell receptor beta chains from a single sample sequenced in a study of blood T cell repertoires in COVID-19. Profiled with immunoSEQ multiplex PCR; TCRdb holds only in-frame clones, not every one. Among 100,000 or so clones listed, approximately 91% were seen once. Sequenced sample: peripheral blood. The receptors stem from a woman aged 55-69 years with acute or convalescent COVID-19.

The chain combines TRBV4-1 with TRBJ1-1; possible D gene TRBD1, 6 bases. The CDR3 spans 16 residues. V lost 5 bases and J 5 bases, leaving 21 bases between the germline ends. Germline-derived CDR1 and CDR2 are MGHRA and YSYEKL. CDR3 in amino acids: CASSGQTITLGTEAFF. CDR3 DNA: TGCGCCAGCAGCGGACAGACTATAACCTTGGGGACTGAAGCTTTCTTT.

The chain combines TRBV19 with TRBJ1-1; TRBD1 aligns across 7 bases. Trimming took 4 bases from V and 7 from J; bases not matched to a gene: 3. The CDR3 has 12 amino acids. Germline assignment: CDR1 LNHDA and CDR2 SQIVND (reference sequence). CDR3 bases: TGTGCCAGTAGTAACCGGGACAGTGAAGCTTTCTTT. This encodes CASSNRDSEAFF.

This sequence joins TRBV5-1 and TRBJ1-3; 7 positions match TRBD1. Germline V gives CDR1 SGHRS, CDR2 YFSETQ. CDR3 length: 16 amino acids. J gave up 0 bases and V 1 base, and 4 bases lay outside the gene matches. For the CDR3, the DNA is TGCGCCAGCAGCTTGCCGACAGGGCGCTCTGGAAACACCATATATTTT. Amino acids: CASSLPTGRSGNTIYF.

The chain couples TRBV6-5 to TRBJ1-1; D remains ambiguous. Trimming removed 6 bases at V and 0 bases at J, with 11 bases between. The V gene's germline CDR1 is MNHEY and CDR2 SVGAGI. The CDR3 loop spans 14 amino acids. CDR3 nucleotide sequence: TGTGCCAGCAGACGTGACGGAGTGAACACTGAAGCTTTCTTT. This gives the protein CASRRDGVNTEAFF.

The genes are TRBV7-2 and TRBJ2-3; tentatively, D is TRBD1 (5 bases). CDR3 length: 15 amino acids. Trimming stripped 4 bases from V and 0 bases from J, with 11 bases between. Germline V gives CDR1 SGHTA, CDR2 FQGNSA. In nucleotides, the CDR3 is TGTGCCAGCAGCTCACCAGGGTCTAGCACAGATACGCAGTATTTT. It encodes CASSSPGSSTDTQYF.

The chain carries TRBV5-4 and TRBJ1-1; tentative D call: TRBD1 (5 bases). The CDR3 loop spans 15 amino acids. CDR1 is SGHNT and CDR2 is YYREEE in the germline V gene (reference sequence). Trimming took off 0 bases at V and 8 bases at J, with 17 bases between the two ends. CDR3 bases: TGTGCCAGCAGCTTGGCTGGGCAGGGATGGGGCGAAGCTTTCTTT. Encoded protein: CASSLAGQGWGEAFF.

This clone showed up just a few times. The chain carries TRBV19 and TRBJ2-1; 13 nucleotides agree with TRBD2. The CDR3 extends over 16 amino acids. V shed 8 bases and J 9 bases; nucleotides not matched to a gene: 13. Germline CDR1 is LNHDA and CDR2 is SQIVND (reference sequence). In nucleotides, the CDR3 is TGTGCCAGTGCCCCCGGGACTAGCGGGATTGGAGGTGAGCAGTTCTTC. The encoded protein is CASAPGTSGIGGEQFF. The variable domain in full, completed from reference TRBV19 and TRBJ2-1, reads DGGITQSPKYLFRKEGQNVTLSCEQNLNHDAMYWYRQDPGQGLRLIYYSQIVNDFQKGDIAEGYSVSREKKESFPLTVTSAQKNPTAFYLCASAPGTSGIGGEQFFGPGTRLTVL.

The chain employs TRBV29-1 and TRBJ1-1; no clear D gene. The germline CDR1 and CDR2 sequences are SQVTM and ANQGSEA. There are 14 residues in the CDR3. The germline V and J ends were trimmed by 5 bases and 7 bases, with 20 bases remaining between them. CDR3 residues: CSVSGGFGTGEAFF. The CDR3 DNA reads TGCAGCGTTTCCGGAGGTTTTGGTACTGGTGAAGCTTTCTTT.

This clone was seen a few times. The chain uses TRBV18 and TRBJ1-1, with 8 bases fitting TRBD1. The CDR3 sequence is 15 residues long. Germline V lookup: CDR1 KGHSH, CDR2 LQKENI. Trimming removed 3 bases from V and 4 bases from J; junction bases left unmatched: 7. As DNA, the CDR3 is TGTGCCAGCTCACCCGCGACAGGGGAGGGCACTGAAGCTTTCTTT. Its translation: CASSPATGEGTEAFF. Variable domain in full (rest from reference TRBV18 and TRBJ1-1): NAGVMQNPRHLVRRRGQEARLRCSPMKGHSHVYWYRQLPEEGLKFMVYLQKENIIDESGMPKERFSAEFPKEGPSILRIQQVVRGDSAAYFCASSPATGEGTEAFFGQGTRLTVV.

This chain joins TRBV6-5 and TRBJ1-1, with TRBD1 as a possible D gene (5 bases). This CDR3 has 15 amino acids. The V end was cut by 4 bases, the J end by 2 bases, with 14 bases between. The V gene's germline CDR1 is MNHEY and CDR2 SVGAGI. In DNA form, the CDR3 reads TGTGCCAGCAGTTTGGGGACTGCGCAAAACACTGAAGCTTTCTTT. Its protein product is CASSLGTAQNTEAFF.

The V gene is TRBV14, the J gene TRBJ2-3, with TRBD2 matching over 7 bases. This CDR3 is 16 amino acids long. V shed 1 base, J shed 1 base, and the junction held 5 bases outside the gene matches. The V gene's germline CDR1 is SGHDN and CDR2 FVKESK. The CDR3 reads CASSQVSGFGTDTQYF. The CDR3 DNA reads as TGTGCCAGCAGCCAAGTTAGCGGGTTTGGCACAGATACGCAGTATTTT. Using reference TRBV14 and TRBJ2-3 for the parts outside the CDR3, the full variable domain is EAGVTQFPSHSVIEKGQTVTLRCDPISGHDNLYWYRRVMGKEIKFLLHFVKESKQDESGMPNNRFLAERTGGTYSTLKVQPAELEDSGVYFCASSQVSGFGTDTQYFGPGTRLTVL.

This clone came up a few times. The rearrangement links TRBV19 to TRBJ1-4, with 7 bases matching TRBD1. V lost 3 bases, J lost 7 bases, and 8 bases stayed unmatched. Germline V gene data show CDR1 as LNHDA and CDR2 as SQIVND (reference sequence). This CDR3 has 15 amino acids. The CDR3, as DNA: TGTGCCAGTAGTATCACAGGGGCGATCGGTGAAAAACTGTTTTTT. Its protein product is CASSITGAIGEKLFF.

The chain has TRBV27 and TRBJ2-1; TRBD2 matches at 10 bases. The ends lost 6 bases at V and 5 bases at J; junction bases unmatched: 4. Per germline, CDR1 MNHEY and CDR2 SMNVEV (reference sequence). This CDR3 has 14 amino acids. CDR3: CASRPGTSDNEQFF. For the CDR3, the DNA is TGTGCCAGCAGGCCGGGGACTAGCGACAATGAGCAGTTCTTC.

The chain links TRBV3-1 (or the pseudogene TRBV3-2) to TRBJ1-6; D is undetermined. The CDR3 runs to 15 residues. Per germline, CDR1 LGHDT and CDR2 YNNKEL (reference sequence). The germline V and J ends were trimmed by 2 bases and 10 bases, with 15 bases remaining between them. The chain's CDR3 is CASSQLREGGSPLHF. The CDR3 nucleotides read TGTGCCAGCAGCCAACTTCGTGAGGGAGGATCACCCCTCCACTTT.

This chain connects TRBV6-1 to TRBJ2-5; perhaps TRBD2 as D (6 bases). The CDR3 runs 14 residues. The V gene lost 3 bases and the J gene lost 5 bases, with 13 bases spanning the gap. Germline CDR1 is MNHNS and CDR2 is SASEGT. CDR3 DNA sequence: TGTGCCAGCAGTGAGGAGGGCCGGTGGGAGACCCAGTACTTC. Amino acids: CASSEEGRWETQYF.

The rearrangement joins TRBV18 to TRBJ1-5, with TRBD1 identical over 7 bases. Germline values: CDR1 KGHSH, CDR2 LQKENI. V gave up 2 bases and J gave up 2 bases; unmatched junction bases: 12. This CDR3 region has 18 residues. The CDR3: CASSPLRQGPRGNQPQHF. In DNA, the CDR3 is TGTGCCAGCTCACCATTAAGACAGGGCCCTCGGGGCAATCAGCCCCAGCATTTT.

V and J are TRBV5-6 and TRBJ1-2, with D possibly matching TRBD1 (5 bases). The CDR3 runs 14 residues. Looked up from germline, CDR1 is SGHDT and CDR2 is YYEEEE. V was shortened by 4 bases and J by 2 bases, with 12 bases between the two germline ends. The CDR3 nucleotides are TGTGCCAGCAGCCTGGGCAGGGTGAACTATGGCTACACCTTC. This gives the protein CASSLGRVNYGYTF.

J is TRBJ2-2 and V is TRBV19; 9 bases map to TRBD1. The CDR3 is made up of 18 amino acids. Trimming removed 7 bases from V and 7 bases from J; junction bases left unmatched: 19. In germline, CDR1 is LNHDA, CDR2 SQIVND (reference sequence). Here the CDR3 reads CASTRDPRTGVRGGELFF. The DNA of the CDR3 is TGTGCCAGTACCCGAGACCCCAGGACAGGGGTACGTGGCGGGGAGCTGTTTTTT.

The chain employs TRBV6-5 and TRBJ1-4, with D possibly being TRBD1 (6 bases). Per the germline V gene, CDR1 is MNHEY and CDR2 is SVGAGI. Trimming removed 6 bases from V and 8 bases from J, with 16 bases in between. The CDR3 is 14 amino acids. CDR3 coding DNA: TGTGCCAGCAGGTCCGGGACACAAGGCGAAAAACTGTTTTTT. It is translated as CASRSGTQGEKLFF.